This T cell receptor (beta chain) is from a study of low-dose radiotherapy and immunotherapy resistance in tumors. Study background: Per fraction, Cohort 1 was given 0.5 Gy every 2 weeks, for a total of 6.5 Gy. Each patient was administered nivolumab intravenously at 240 mg, which was a flat dose, every two weeks, along with intravenous ipilimumab at 1 mg/kg every six weeks.

CDR3 length: 14 amino acids. J was trimmed by 8 bases and V by 6 bases; bases with no gene match: 10. The germline CDR1 and CDR2 sequences are SQVTM and ANQGSEA. All of the donors were given nivolumab, ipilimumab, aspirin, low-dose cyclophosphamide and low-dose radiotherapy as part of RACIN, a single-arm trial. Eligible patients bore advanced solid tumors devoid of tumor-infiltrating lymphocytes. TRAV- and TRBV-specific primers, spanning alpha and beta chains, primed first-strand cDNA. The TCRs were subjected to amplification over 20 PCR cycles employing a constant-region primer in conjunction with a V-primer adapter. Via MiXCR, TCRdb re-called the reads, giving one row per CDR3 protein. The sample yields around 20,000 distinct CDR3 sequences, around two thirds seen once.

J is TRBJ1-2 and V is TRBV29-1; TRBD1 agrees at 12 bases. The receptor's source is a human donor with advanced metastatic prostate, ovarian, gallbladder or colorectal cancer (not recorded which). This table probably holds off-target reads from a library built for another chain. CDR3 nucleotides: TGCAGCGTCGATCCGGGACAGGGGGCGAGGGGCTACACCTTC. Its protein is CSVDPGQGARGYTF.